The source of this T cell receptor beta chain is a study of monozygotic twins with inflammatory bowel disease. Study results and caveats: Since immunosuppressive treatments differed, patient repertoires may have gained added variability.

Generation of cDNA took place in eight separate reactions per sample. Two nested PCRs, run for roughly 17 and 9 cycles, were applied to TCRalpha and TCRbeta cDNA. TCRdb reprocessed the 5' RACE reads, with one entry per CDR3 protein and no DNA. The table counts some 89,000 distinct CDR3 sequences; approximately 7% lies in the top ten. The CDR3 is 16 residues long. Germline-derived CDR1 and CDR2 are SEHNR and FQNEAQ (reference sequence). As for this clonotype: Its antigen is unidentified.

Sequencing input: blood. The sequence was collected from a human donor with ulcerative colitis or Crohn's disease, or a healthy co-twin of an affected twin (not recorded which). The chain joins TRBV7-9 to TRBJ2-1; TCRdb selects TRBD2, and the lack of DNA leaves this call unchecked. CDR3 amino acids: CASSLLRAGGYNEQFF.